The 15 T cell receptor beta chains listed next were all sequenced from one sample in a study of B cell selection in AIRE deficiency. The sorted conventional CD4 T cells were gated as CD4+CD127+. Measured with immunoSEQ multiplex PCR; TCRdb has only the in-frame clones, and not every one. The data show fewer than 30,000 clones, with roughly 96% seen just once and around 0.22% held by the top ten. Sequenced material: CD4+CD127+ conventional T cells sorted from PBMCs. These receptors came from a human donor in good health.

The J gene is TRBJ1-6, the V gene TRBV11-2; the D is unclear. The CDR3 loop spans 16 amino acids. V gave up 6 bases and J gave up 0 bases, with 12 bases separating them. Germline CDR1 SGHAT, CDR2 FQNNGV. CDR3 region: CASRRDQNSYNSPLHF. The CDR3 DNA reads TGTGCCAGCAGACGCGACCAGAACTCCTATAATTCACCCCTCCACTTT.

The chain recombines TRBV28 with TRBJ1-3; 8 bases map to TRBD1. Germline V gene data show CDR1 as MDHEN and CDR2 as SYDVKM. V shed 5 bases and J 3 bases; nucleotides not matched to a gene: 3. The CDR3 extends over 14 amino acids. The DNA of the CDR3 is TGTGCCAGCAGTGTACAGGGGGATGGAAACACCATATATTTT. It encodes CASSVQGDGNTIYF.

The DNA of the CDR3 is TGTGCCAGCAGAGGACAGGGTAGGAATGAGCAGTTCTTC. Its translation is CASRGQGRNEQFF. This rearrangement joins TRBV27 to TRBJ2-1; 8 bases line up with TRBD1. J lost 7 bases, V lost 6 bases, and 5 bases had no gene match. The CDR3 has 13 amino acids. Germline V gene data show CDR1 as MNHEY and CDR2 as SMNVEV (reference sequence).

The CDR3 DNA sequence: TGTGCCAGCAGCTTAACCGGGGACCAAGAATACAATGAGCAGTTCTTC. Amino acids: CASSLTGDQEYNEQFF. This chain connects TRBV7-3 to TRBJ2-1; D is possibly TRBD1 or TRBD2 (5 bases each). The V end was cut by 0 bases, the J end by 4 bases, with 13 bases between. Germline V lookup: CDR1 SGHTA, CDR2 FQGTGA. The CDR3 loop spans 16 amino acids. Filled out from reference TRBV7-3 and TRBJ2-1, the complete variable domain reads GAGVSQTPSNKVTEKGKYVELRCDPISGHTALYWYRQSLGQGPEFLIYFQGTGAADDSGLPNDRFFAVRPEGSVSTLKIQRTERGDSAVYLCASSLTGDQEYNEQFFGPGTRLTVL.

This clone was seen just once. The sample carries other DNA sequences with the same CDR3. The rearrangement joins TRBV9 to TRBJ2-1; 12 bases fit TRBD2. Trimming removed 0 bases from V and 5 bases from J; junction bases left unmatched: 3. The germline V gene encodes CDR1 SGDLS and CDR2 YYNGEE. The CDR3 runs to 16 residues. In nucleotides, the CDR3 is TGTGCCAGCAGCGTAGGTCTAGCGGGAGGGGACAATGAGCAGTTCTTC. The encoded protein is CASSVGLAGGDNEQFF.

The chain couples TRBV7-2 to TRBJ2-7; D is tentatively TRBD1 or TRBD2 (5 bases each). The germline V gene encodes CDR1 SGHTA and CDR2 FQGNSA. V gave up 2 bases and J gave up 2 bases, with 16 bases separating them. CDR3 size: 16 residues. CDR3 DNA: TGTGCCAGCAGCTTATCTTACGGGGCCGAACCCTACGAGCAGTACTTC. Protein product: CASSLSYGAEPYEQYF.

J is TRBJ2-7 and V is TRBV4-1; D gene ambiguous. The CDR3 has 15 residues. Germline loops: CDR1 MGHRA, CDR2 YSYEKL. V was trimmed by 1 base and J by 3 bases, leaving 13 bases between them. The DNA for the CDR3 is TGCGCCAGCAGCCAAGTAGGGCAGATCTTCTACGAGCAGTACTTC. Translated, it gives CASSQVGQIFYEQYF.

The V gene is TRBV7-2, the J gene TRBJ2-7, with D possibly matching TRBD1 (6 bases). Germline CDR1 reads SGHTA; CDR2 reads FQGNSA. The CDR3 extends over 18 amino acids. V lost 5 bases to trimming and J lost 5 bases, with 28 bases between them. The CDR3 loop is CASSQSNPRDTHWDEQYF. For the CDR3, the DNA is TGTGCCAGCAGCCAATCCAACCCCCGGGACACCCACTGGGACGAGCAGTACTTC.

The chain recombines TRBV5-1 with TRBJ2-5; D is perhaps TRBD2 (6 bases). CDR3 length: 13 residues. V was clipped by 3 bases and J by 5 bases, with 11 bases between them. The germline V gene encodes CDR1 SGHRS and CDR2 YFSETQ. The CDR3 loop is CASSSGLGETQYF. The CDR3 DNA follows: TGCGCCAGCAGCTCGGGACTGGGGGAGACCCAGTACTTC.

This chain uses TRBV2 with TRBJ2-7; D unresolved. V was trimmed by 4 bases and J by 2 bases, leaving 12 bases between them. This CDR3 has 14 amino acids. Germline CDR1 and CDR2: SNHLY and FYNNEI. CDR3: CASSVSSTAYEQYF. The CDR3 DNA sequence: TGTGCCAGCAGTGTCTCCAGCACCGCCTACGAGCAGTACTTC.

This chain connects TRBV25-1 to TRBJ1-3; D gene ambiguous. The germline V and J ends were trimmed by 1 base and 8 bases, with 12 bases remaining between them. The germline gives CDR1 MGHDK, CDR2 SYGVNS. This CDR3 is built from 14 residues. In DNA, the CDR3 is TGTGCCAGCAGTGAATCGTACTGGGGAGACACCATATATTTT. Translated: CASSESYWGDTIYF.

V gene TRBV5-6 combines with J gene TRBJ2-3; tentatively, D is TRBD1 or TRBD2 (5 bases each). CDR3 length: 13 amino acids. Trimming left V 3 bases short and J 4 bases short, with 9 bases between. Germline values: CDR1 SGHDT, CDR2 YYEEEE. The CDR3 coding sequence is TGTGCCAGCAGCTACGGGACCGCAGATACGCAGTATTTT. Residues: CASSYGTADTQYF.

V and J are TRBV11-2 and TRBJ1-2; the D gene is possibly TRBD1 (6 bases). CDR3 length: 15 residues. Germline V gene sequence: CDR1 SGHAT, CDR2 FQNNGV. The ends were cut back, 0 bases at V and 2 bases at J, with 10 bases in the middle. The CDR3 nucleotides read TGTGCCAGCAGCTTAGAGGCCGGGACAAACTATGGCTACACCTTC. Amino acid sequence: CASSLEAGTNYGYTF.

The genes are TRBV6-5 and TRBJ2-1; possible D gene TRBD2, 5 bases. The V end lost 5 bases, the J end lost 14 bases, and 19 bases lay between the germline ends. CDR1 is MNHEY and CDR2 is SVGAGI in the germline V gene. The CDR3 is 13 residues long. The CDR3 is CASSMAGAAGEFF. The CDR3 DNA reads as TGTGCCAGCAGTATGGCTGGAGCGGCCGGGGAGTTCTTC.

The CDR3 protein is CASGTGTLETQYF. CDR3 DNA: TGTGCCAGCGGGACAGGGACCTTAGAGACCCAGTACTTC. The V call is TRBV9, the J call TRBJ2-5; 9 nucleotides agree with TRBD1. The CDR3 consists of 13 residues. Germline V gives CDR1 SGDLS, CDR2 YYNGEE. J lost 4 bases, V lost 7 bases, and 5 bases had no gene match.